Below, 3 T cell receptor beta chains from the same sample are listed, as sequenced in a study of cytomegalovirus exposure and HLA in healthy donors. The PCR used 60 Vbeta and 13 Jbeta primers. Profiled with immunoSEQ multiplex PCR; TCRdb holds only in-frame clones, not every one. The profile shows 100,000 to 150,000 clones, more than 70% of them singletons. The sample consisted of PBMCs. The source of these receptors is a man aged 30 to 45 in good health and CMV-seronegative.

V and J are TRBV4-1 and TRBJ1-1; weak D call: TRBD1 (6 bases). Germline values: CDR1 MGHRA, CDR2 YSYEKL. Trimming removed 6 bases from V and 2 bases from J, with 10 bases in between. CDR3 length: 13 residues. Written as DNA, the CDR3 is TGCGCCAGCAGTCCCAGGGGAAACACTGAAGCTTTCTTT. Protein product: CASSPRGNTEAFF.

This rearrangement joins TRBV4-3 to TRBJ1-5, with D hard to call. The CDR3 contains 15 residues. V lost 0 bases to trimming and J lost 1 base, with 7 bases between them. Germline CDR1 reads LGHNA; CDR2 reads YSLEER. The CDR3 DNA sequence: TGCGCCAGCAGCCAAGATTCAGTAAGCAATCAGCCCCAGCATTTT. Protein product: CASSQDSVSNQPQHF.

The chain uses TRBV7-8 and TRBJ1-2; maybe TRBD1 (6 bases). The CDR3 runs to 14 residues. CDR1 is SGHVS and CDR2 is FQNEAQ in the germline V gene. V lost 5 bases and J 5 bases, leaving 15 bases between the germline ends. This chain's CDR3 is CASSTRTDLYGYTF. The DNA for the CDR3 is TGTGCCAGCAGCACCCGGACAGACCTATATGGCTACACCTTC.